These 24 T cell receptor beta chains originate from one sample sequenced in a study of CD8 T cells in Susac syndrome. Reverse transcription used 0.5 to 1 ug RNA and random hexamers. TCRdb reprocessed the immunoSEQ multiplex PCR reads with MiXCR, giving one entry per CDR3 protein. The table lists some 150,000 distinct CDR3 sequences, roughly 95% of them singletons, with 0.14% to 0.15% in the top ten. The sample taken for sequencing was CD8+ T cells from PBMCs. The receptors come from a human donor with multiple sclerosis.

This chain connects TRBV3-1 to TRBJ2-1; D call uncertain. Trimming removed 0 bases from V and 6 bases from J, with 12 bases in between. The CDR3 length is 15 residues. Germline V gives CDR1 LGHDT, CDR2 YNNKEL (reference sequence). The CDR3 loop is CASSQEAAMGNEQFF. The CDR3 region has the DNA TGTGCCAGCAGCCAAGAGGCGGCGATGGGCAATGAGCAGTTCTTC.

V is TRBV19 and J is TRBJ2-1, with TRBD1 identical over 7 bases. The CDR3 has 16 amino acids. Germline V lookup: CDR1 LNHDA, CDR2 SQIVND (reference sequence). Trimming took 4 bases from V and 3 from J; bases not matched to a gene: 9. The CDR3 region is CASSTAHRQGYNEQFF. In DNA form, the CDR3 reads TGTGCCAGTAGTACTGCCCATCGACAGGGCTACAATGAGCAGTTCTTC. Full variable domain (remainder filled in from reference TRBV19 and TRBJ2-1): DGGITQSPKYLFRKEGQNVTLSCEQNLNHDAMYWYRQDPGQGLRLIYYSQIVNDFQKGDIAEGYSVSREKKESFPLTVTSAQKNPTAFYLCASSTAHRQGYNEQFFGPGTRLTVL.

This rearrangement joins TRBV7-8 to TRBJ2-5; D not certain. The length of the CDR3 is 14 residues. V was trimmed by 5 bases and J by 2 bases, leaving 12 bases between them. Germline loops: CDR1 SGHVS, CDR2 FQNEAQ. The CDR3 DNA sequence: TGTGCCAGCAGCCCCGACTGGGAACAAGAGACCCAGTACTTC. Its translation: CASSPDWEQETQYF.

V usage is TRBV4-1 and J usage is TRBJ2-3, with D maybe TRBD1 (6 bases). The V end lost 3 bases, the J end lost 2 bases, and 18 bases lay between the germline ends. This CDR3 spans 17 amino acids. The germline V gene has CDR1 MGHRA and CDR2 YSYEKL. The CDR3 is CASSQGPLRGNTDTQYF. The CDR3 bases are TGCGCCAGCAGCCAGGGGCCCTTGAGGGGGAACACAGATACGCAGTATTTT.

This chain joins TRBV9 and TRBJ1-5, with D perhaps TRBD1 (5 bases). The CDR3 consists of 13 residues. Germline CDR1 SGDLS, CDR2 YYNGEE. V shed 6 bases and J shed 2 bases, with 9 bases lying between them. This chain's CDR3 is CASNRDGNQPQHF. CDR3 sequence (DNA): TGTGCCAGCAACCGGGACGGCAATCAGCCCCAGCATTTT.

The V gene is TRBV5-1, the J gene TRBJ1-5; D is possibly TRBD1 (5 bases). This CDR3 comprises 14 residues. The germline CDR1 and CDR2 sequences are SGHRS and YFSETQ. V lost 0 bases and J 3 bases, leaving 7 bases between the germline ends. Here the CDR3 reads CASSLVQDNQPQHF. The CDR3 DNA follows: TGCGCCAGCAGCTTGGTACAGGACAATCAGCCCCAGCATTTT.

This chain joins TRBV29-1 and TRBJ2-1; 11 bases map to TRBD2. Per germline, CDR1 SQVTM and CDR2 ANQGSEA. With V trimmed by 1 base and J by 7 bases, 3 bases remained unmatched. The CDR3 extends over 14 amino acids. The CDR3 spells CSVEGLAGRNEQFF. In DNA form, the CDR3 reads TGCAGCGTTGAAGGACTAGCGGGGCGGAATGAGCAGTTCTTC.

This chain joins TRBV2 and TRBJ2-7; D is possibly TRBD1 (6 bases). Trimming left V 7 bases short and J 2 bases short, with 15 bases between. This CDR3 spans 14 amino acids. Germline V gene sequence: CDR1 SNHLY, CDR2 FYNNEI. CDR3 nucleotide sequence: TGTGCCAGCACCACCGGACAGCGCCCCTACGAGCAGTACTTC. This codes for CASTTGQRPYEQYF.

The chain recombines TRBV27 with TRBJ1-5; TRBD1 matches 7 bases. From germline, CDR1 is MNHEY and CDR2 SMNVEV (reference sequence). The CDR3 has 15 residues. V shed 5 bases and J 1 base; nucleotides not matched to a gene: 5. CDR3 bases: TGTGCCAGCAGTACTATACAGGGGAGCAATCAGCCCCAGCATTTT. Protein sequence: CASSTIQGSNQPQHF.

The rearrangement joins TRBV13 to TRBJ2-7, with D tentatively TRBD2 (6 bases). This CDR3 has 16 amino acids. Per germline, CDR1 PRHDT and CDR2 FYEKMQ (reference sequence). Trimming left V 0 bases short and J 2 bases short, with 14 bases between. CDR3 amino acids: CASSLGRAGGAYEQYV. The CDR3 DNA is TGTGCCAGCAGCTTAGGCCGGGCCGGCGGGGCCTACGAGCAGTACGTC.

This chain uses TRBV15 with TRBJ2-5; 7 bases align to TRBD2. Germline CDR1 reads LNHNV; CDR2 reads YYDKDF (reference sequence). The CDR3 totals 14 residues. V dropped 1 base and J dropped 5; count of bases not matched to a gene: 4. CDR3 region: CATSRVWGGETQYF. As DNA, the CDR3 is TGTGCCACCAGCAGAGTATGGGGGGGGGAGACCCAGTACTTC.

CDR3 in amino acids: CSAREGGGLNQPQHF. The CDR3 region has the DNA TGCAGTGCTAGAGAGGGAGGGGGCCTCAATCAGCCCCAGCATTTT. The V and J genes are TRBV20-1 and TRBJ1-5; 7 bases are a match to TRBD1. The CDR3 totals 15 residues. The trim removed 0 bases at V and 3 bases at J, leaving 5 bases unmatched. CDR1 and CDR2 (germline): DFQATT, SNEGSKA (reference sequence).

This clonotype has just one count. V usage is TRBV13 and J usage is TRBJ2-2; the D is unclear. The CDR3 spans 13 residues. CDR1 PRHDT and CDR2 FYEKMQ come from the germline V gene (reference sequence). Trimming took 1 base from V and 6 from J, leaving 6 bases between them. The CDR3 loop reads CASSLEEAGELFF. As DNA, the CDR3 is TGTGCCAGCAGCTTAGAAGAGGCCGGGGAGCTGTTTTTT.

Only one count was recorded for this clonotype. The chain links TRBV6-1 to TRBJ1-2, with D hard to call. V was cut by 7 bases and J by 10 bases, with 16 bases left in between. Per the germline V gene, CDR1 is MNHNS and CDR2 is SASEGT. The CDR3 runs to 12 residues. The CDR3 sequence: CASTPGVVDYTF. The CDR3 DNA sequence: TGTGCCAGCACCCCCGGGGTGGTAGACTACACCTTC.

The chain links TRBV11-2 to TRBJ1-4, with 8 bases aligning to TRBD1. The germline CDR1 and CDR2 sequences are SGHAT and FQNNGV. Trimming at V came to 0 bases and at J to 6 bases, leaving 6 bases not matched to a gene. The CDR3 loop spans 16 amino acids. DNA of the CDR3: TGTGCCAGCAGCTTAGATACGAGACAGGGGTATGAAAAACTGTTTTTT. This encodes CASSLDTRQGYEKLFF.

The rearrangement joins TRBV29-1 to TRBJ2-2; D may be TRBD2 (7 bases). Germline values: CDR1 SQVTM, CDR2 ANQGSEA. The CDR3 consists of 14 residues. V lost 6 bases to trimming and J lost 7 bases, with 18 bases between them. The CDR3 spells CSVPLRGGGGELFF. CDR3 coding DNA: TGCAGCGTGCCCCTAAGGGGGGGAGGCGGGGAGCTGTTTTTT.

CDR3 sequence reads: CASSLGGTLYEQYV. CDR3 bases: TGTGCCAGCAGCTTAGGTGGGACACTCTACGAGCAGTACGTC. The chain is built from TRBV13 and TRBJ2-7, with a weak D call TRBD1 (6 bases). Trimming cost V 0 bases and J 3 bases, with 9 bases left between them. CDR3 size: 14 residues. Germline V lookup: CDR1 PRHDT, CDR2 FYEKMQ (reference sequence).

The CDR3 loop reads CASSLGVTLNYGYTF. The CDR3 DNA reads as TGTGCCAGCAGTTTAGGTGTCACCTTAAACTATGGCTACACCTTC. This chain joins TRBV12-3 or TRBV12-4 and TRBJ1-2; D unclear. Trimming removed 1 base at V and 2 bases at J, with 11 bases between. CDR3 length equals 15 residues.

The CDR3 region has the DNA TGTGCCAGCAGCTTTGGGGGGTATAGCTCCTACGAGCAGTACTTC. Its protein product is CASSFGGYSSYEQYF. V is TRBV7-9 and J is TRBJ2-7; perhaps TRBD2 as D (6 bases). This CDR3 has 15 amino acids. V was clipped by 3 bases and J by 0 bases, with 12 bases between them. The V gene's germline CDR1 is SEHNR and CDR2 FQNEAQ (reference sequence).

The chain is built from TRBV5-6 and TRBJ1-2; D not resolved. The germline V and J ends were trimmed by 0 bases and 4 bases, with 7 bases remaining between them. This CDR3 region has 13 residues. Germline assignment: CDR1 SGHDT and CDR2 YYEEEE. The CDR3 protein is CASSLEASYGYTF. The CDR3 DNA follows: TGTGCCAGCAGCTTGGAGGCATCCTATGGCTACACCTTC. Full variable domain (outside the CDR3, taken from reference TRBV5-6 and TRBJ1-2): DAGVTQSPTHLIKTRGQQVTLRCSPKSGHDTVSWYQQALGQGPQFIFQYYEEEERQRGNFPDRFSGHQFPNYSSELNVNALLLGDSALYLCASSLEASYGYTFGSGTRLTVV.

This chain connects TRBV9 to TRBJ2-7; TRBD2 is a possible D gene (7 bases). The CDR3 totals 14 residues. V was trimmed by 4 bases and J by 7 bases, leaving 18 bases between them. Per the germline V gene, CDR1 is SGDLS and CDR2 is YYNGEE. The CDR3 DNA is TGTGCCAGCAGCCCTTGGGGGGGCAGTAGGGAGCAGTACTTC. It translates to CASSPWGGSREQYF.

V gene TRBV12-3 or TRBV12-4 combines with J gene TRBJ1-2; the D gene is possibly TRBD1 (6 bases). The V gene lost 6 bases and the J gene lost 3 bases, with 17 bases spanning the gap. There are 15 residues in the CDR3. This CDR3 is CASSLLYRDYYGYTF. CDR3 DNA: TGTGCCAGCAGCCTTCTCTACAGGGACTACTATGGCTACACCTTC.

The CDR3 here is CASSQGLQGGITGELFF. The CDR3 DNA follows: TGCGCCAGCAGCCAAGGCCTGCAGGGGGGGATTACCGGGGAGCTGTTTTTT. The rearrangement uses TRBV4-1 and TRBJ2-2; D possibly matches TRBD1 or TRBD2 (7 bases each). Germline loops: CDR1 MGHRA, CDR2 YSYEKL. Trimming cost V 1 base and J 5 bases, with 17 bases left between them. The CDR3 length is 17 residues.

This clonotype was observed once. The rearrangement uses TRBV4-1 and TRBJ2-7; D perhaps matches TRBD2 (5 bases). This CDR3 has 14 amino acids. V was cut by 3 bases and J by 2 bases, with 11 bases left in between. Germline V gene sequence: CDR1 MGHRA, CDR2 YSYEKL. This CDR3 reads CASSQRELAYEQYF. The CDR3 DNA reads as TGCGCCAGCAGCCAGAGGGAACTAGCCTACGAGCAGTACTTC.